This T cell receptor (beta chain) was captured by sequencing in a study of T cells in Graves' hyperthyroidism and ophthalmopathy. About the research overall: At initial diagnosis, before any treatment had begun, peripheral blood was obtained.

Concerning this clonotype itself: Its antigen is unknown.

RNA transcripts were the template for amplifying TCR beta CDR3 regions. With the HTBI primer set, the TCR CDR3 went through a first round of RT-PCR. TCRdb re-called the multiplex PCR reads with MiXCR, one entry per CDR3 protein. The sample lists a few hundred thousand distinct CDR3 sequences, 15% to 20% occurring once. This CDR3 is 17 amino acids long. V shed 2 bases and J 0 bases; nucleotides not matched to a gene: 9. CDR1 SGHAT and CDR2 FQNNGV come from the germline V gene. Study findings and constraints: Peripheral blood also featured most of the thyroid clonotypes expanded above 0.001.

Active moderate-to-severe ophthalmopathy, Clinical Activity Score at least 3, NOSPECS at least 4, under 3 months' duration. Sequencing was carried out using blood. The V and J genes are TRBV11-2 and TRBJ1-1; the match to TRBD1 covers 7 bases. This clonotype was obtained from a woman younger than 35 with Graves' ophthalmopathy. CDR3 residues: CASSLSRDSPLNTEAFF. The CDR3 bases are TGTGCCAGCAGCTTATCTAGGGACAGCCCGTTGAACACTGAAGCTTTCTTT.